A selection of T cell receptor beta chains follows, all from one sample in a study of blood T cell repertoires in COVID-19. The repertoire was sequenced with immunoSEQ multiplex PCR; TCRdb's copy has only in-frame clones and lacks some. The sample lists under 140,000 clones, roughly 79% occurring once. Sequencing was carried out using peripheral blood. The receptors originated from a woman aged 80 or older with active or convalescent COVID-19. Both conserved end residues are part of each CDR3. The D gene is left open where the match is weak. Only some rows state a clone size, as once, few, many or a class for expanded clones.

TRBV25-1	.	.	TRBJ1-2	TGTGCCAGCAGTGACCCAACAGTCACAGGGAACTATGGCTACACCTTC	CASSDPTVTGNYGYTF
TRBV18	.	.	TRBJ2-1	TGTGCCAGCTCACCCCTGGCCAGCTCCTACAATGAGCAGTTCTTC	CASSPLASSYNEQFF
TRBV21-1	.	.	TRBJ2-3	TGTGCCAGCAGCAAATGCGGGACTAGCGGGGGGGATACGCAGTATTTT	CASSKCGTSGGDTQYF
TRBV4-3	.	.	TRBJ1-4	TGCGCCAGCAGTCGAAGACAGTCGAGGCTAACTAATGAAAAACTGTTTTTT	CASSRRQSRLTNEKLFF
TRBV9	.	TRBD1	TRBJ1-5	TGTGCCAGCAGCGTAGGACAGGGGGGGCAGCCCCAGCATTTT	CASSVGQGGQPQHF
TRBV18	many	.	TRBJ1-6	TGTGCCAGCTCACCTGTCCCGGATTCACCCCTCCACTTT	CASSPVPDSPLHF
TRBV2	.	TRBD2	TRBJ2-3	TGTGCCAGCAGAAAGTATAGCGGGAGGGCCGAGGCAGATACGCAGTATTTT	CASRKYSGRAEADTQYF
TRBV19	.	TRBD1	TRBJ1-4	TGTGCCAGTAGTATTATCCAGGGGGGAAAACTGTTTTTT	CASSIIQGGKLFF
TRBV28	.	TRBD1	TRBJ1-1	TGTGCCAGCAGTCCTGGGACAGGGTTTACCCTAGCTTTCTTT	CASSPGTGFTLAFF
TRBV28	.	.	TRBJ2-5	TGTGCCAGCAGTGCAGGGCCCCAAGAGACCCAGTACTTC	CASSAGPQETQYF
TRBV11-3	.	.	TRBJ2-3	TGTGCCAGCAGCTTAAATCCCTTGGATACGCAGTATTTT	CASSLNPLDTQYF
TRBV29-1	.	TRBD1	TRBJ2-7	TGCAGCGCTTGGGGACAGGGGGCGGGCGAGCAGTACTTC	CSAWGQGAGEQYF
TRBV7-3	.	.	TRBJ2-7	TGTGCCAGCAGCTTAGAGGGACTCCCATCCTACGAGCAGTACTTC	CASSLEGLPSYEQYF
TRBV16	.	TRBD1	TRBJ1-5	TGTGCCAGCAGCCAAGAGACAGGGTTCAGTCAGCCCCAGCATTTT	CASSQETGFSQPQHF
TRBV18	.	TRBD1	TRBJ1-5	TGTGCCAGCTCACCACTCAGGACAGGGTTTCCTCAGCCCCAGCATTTT	CASSPLRTGFPQPQHF
TRBV9	.	TRBD2	TRBJ2-7	TGTGCCAGCAGGGCGGTGACCGGACTAGCGGGAATCTCCTACGAGCAGTACTTC	CASRAVTGLAGISYEQYF
TRBV19	.	TRBD2	TRBJ2-3	TGTGCCAGTAGCCCCCGGGACTACACAGATACGCAGTATTTT	CASSPRDYTDTQYF
TRBV29-1	.	.	TRBJ2-1	TGCAGCGTTGGGGACTGGGGCAATGAGCAGTTCTTC	CSVGDWGNEQFF
TRBV15	once	.	TRBJ1-2	TGTGCCACCAGCAGCGGAGACAGGACTAACTATGGCTACACCTTC	CATSSGDRTNYGYTF
TRBV12-3/TRBV12-4	.	.	TRBJ1-5	TGTGCCAGCAGTTCCCCCGATCAGCCCCAGCATTTT	CASSSPDQPQHF
TRBV3-1/TRBV3-2	.	TRBD1	TRBJ1-2	TGTGCCAGCAGCCAAGAGACAGGGTACTATGGCTACACCTTC	CASSQETGYYGYTF
TRBV5-5	medium-sized	.	TRBJ1-2	TGTGCCAGCAGCTTGGAGGGACATTGGTTCCCTTATGGCTACACCTTC	CASSLEGHWFPYGYTF
TRBV30	.	TRBD2	TRBJ2-1	TGTGCCTGGAGGGATAGCGGGAGGGCCTATGGTGAGCAGTTCTTC	CAWRDSGRAYGEQFF
TRBV27	.	.	TRBJ2-5	TGTGCCAGCAGCCGGACAGACCAAGAGACCCAGTACTTC	CASSRTDQETQYF
TRBV30	.	.	TRBJ1-2	TGTGCCTGGATCGCAGGGGCAGGGGTCCAGGGCTACACCTTC	CAWIAGAGVQGYTF
TRBV7-9	.	.	TRBJ2-1	TGTGCCAGCAGCTTACTGCGGGGGCCCTACAATGAGCAGTTCTTC	CASSLLRGPYNEQFF
TRBV5-1	many	TRBD1	TRBJ1-3	TGCGCCAGCAGCCTGGACAGGGGAAACACCATATATTTT	CASSLDRGNTIYF
TRBV5-1	.	TRBD1	TRBJ1-4	TGCGCCAGCAGCGGACAGGGGTCGTCTAATGAAAAACTGTTTTTT	CASSGQGSSNEKLFF
TRBV3-1/TRBV3-2	.	.	TRBJ1-4	TGTGCCAGCAGCCAAGAATGGAGGGGCGCTGAAAAACTGTTTTTT	CASSQEWRGAEKLFF
TRBV5-6	.	TRBD1	TRBJ2-7	TGTGCCAGCAGCCCCCGGGACAGGGGGCCCGAGCAGTACTTC	CASSPRDRGPEQYF
TRBV27	.	TRBD2	TRBJ2-1	TGTGCCAGCAGATACTTAGCGGGAGGGCCCTATGAGCAGTTCTTC	CASRYLAGGPYEQFF
TRBV7-3	once	.	TRBJ2-5	TGTGCCAGCAGCAACCACGGAGGAGAGACCCAGTACTTC	CASSNHGGETQYF
TRBV7-9	once	.	TRBJ2-1	TGTGCCAGCAGCCCCCGGGACACCCAGGGGCAGTTCTTC	CASSPRDTQGQFF
TRBV29-1	.	TRBD1	TRBJ2-3	TGCAGCGGGCTCAGGGGGCTGACTAGCACAGATACGCAGTATTTT	CSGLRGLTSTDTQYF
TRBV11-2	.	.	TRBJ2-2	TGTGCCAGCAGCTCAAAGCGGCCGAACACCGGGGAGCTGTTTTTT	CASSSKRPNTGELFF
TRBV5-4	once	.	TRBJ1-4	TGTGCCAGCAGCTTTGGAACAGGGTGGGCAACTAATGAAAAACTGTTTTTT	CASSFGTGWATNEKLFF
TRBV2	.	TRBD1	TRBJ2-7	TGTGCCAGCAGCGTGGACAGGACCTACGAGCAGTACTTC	CASSVDRTYEQYF
TRBV2	.	.	TRBJ2-4	TGTGCCAGCCGAACGGCGGGAAACATTCAGTACTTC	CASRTAGNIQYF
TRBV4-1	few	TRBD2	TRBJ2-7	TGCGCCAGCAGCCAGCCGGGACTAGCGGACTACGAGCAGTACTTC	CASSQPGLADYEQYF
TRBV7-8	.	.	TRBJ1-1	TGTGCCAGCAGCTTAGGGACACGTAGAGCTGAAGCTTTCTTT	CASSLGTRRAEAFF
TRBV27	.	TRBD1	TRBJ1-2	TGTGCCAGCAGTACCGGGACAGCTAACTATGGCTACACCTTC	CASSTGTANYGYTF
TRBV3-1/TRBV3-2	.	.	TRBJ2-2	TGTGCCAGCAGCTTCGGACATGCGAACACCGGGGAGCTGTTTTTT	CASSFGHANTGELFF
TRBV7-6	.	TRBD2	TRBJ2-5	TGTGCCAGCAGCTTTTTAGGGAGGACTAGCGGGGCACAAGAGACCCAGTACTTC	CASSFLGRTSGAQETQYF
TRBV30	.	.	TRBJ2-7	TGTGCCTGGAGTGTAGGGGGACCCGAGCAGTACTTC	CAWSVGGPEQYF
TRBV5-1	.	TRBD2	TRBJ2-3	TGCGCCAGCAGCCCGGGACTAGGCTACACAGATACGCAGTATTTT	CASSPGLGYTDTQYF
TRBV4-3	.	.	TRBJ1-2	TGCGCCAGCAGCCGGGCCGGACACGGATATGGCTACACCTTC	CASSRAGHGYGYTF
TRBV3-1/TRBV3-2	.	TRBD2	TRBJ2-5	TGTGCCAGCAGCCAAGGAGTGTGGAAAGCGGGGGGGTCCGGAGACCAGTACTTC	CASSQGVWKAGGSGDQYF
TRBV7-8	.	.	TRBJ2-3	TGTGCCAGCAGCCGAGCCTCGGGACAAATAACAGATACGCAGTATTTT	CASSRASGQITDTQYF
TRBV24-1	.	TRBD2	TRBJ2-1	TGTGCCACCAGTGAGAGGGGGCGGGAGGGCCTCAATGAGCAGTTCTTC	CATSERGREGLNEQFF
TRBV5-1	.	.	TRBJ2-3	TGCGCCAGCAGCATACAGGGAATTGGCACAGATACGCAGTATTTT	CASSIQGIGTDTQYF
TRBV28	.	.	TRBJ1-5	TGTGCCAGCAGTCCGGGGGGGCCAAACAATCAGCCCCAGCATTTT	CASSPGGPNNQPQHF
TRBV10-3	.	.	TRBJ1-1	TGTGCCATCAGTGCGATGGACAGCATGAACACTGAAGCTTTCTTT	CAISAMDSMNTEAFF
TRBV5-1	once	TRBD2	TRBJ2-1	TGCGCCAGCAGCACCGGGACTAGCGATTACAATGAGCAGTTCTTC	CASSTGTSDYNEQFF
TRBV2	.	TRBD1	TRBJ1-2	TGTGCCAGCACCCCGGGACAGGGGATATTCGGCTACACCTTC	CASTPGQGIFGYTF